This TCR beta chain came from a study of T cells in Graves' hyperthyroidism and ophthalmopathy. Study outcomes and limitations: Blood also contained most expanded thyroid clonotypes above 0.001. Ophthalmopathy and stable hyperthyroidism were separated by a 13 V-J model.

Turning to this clonotype: The antigen is undetermined.

Amplification of TCR beta CDR3 regions was performed using RNA transcripts as template. Primed by the HTBI set, a first-round RT-PCR was run on the TCR CDR3. TCRdb re-analysed the multiplex PCR reads in MiXCR, keeping a single row per CDR3 protein. The sample lists around 560,000 distinct CDR3 sequences; 16% were seen once. This CDR3 is built from 15 residues. Trimming removed 7 bases at V and 1 base at J, with 14 bases between. The V gene's germline CDR1 is SGHTA and CDR2 FQGNSA. Material: blood. This chain joins TRBV7-2 and TRBJ1-3; weak D call: TRBD1 (6 bases). The sequence was obtained from a woman younger than 35 with Graves' hyperthyroidism. CDR3 nucleotides: TGTGCCAGCAACTCACAGGGAAGGTCTGGAAACACCATATATTTT. This gives the protein CASNSQGRSGNTIYF. The whole variable domain, filled in from reference TRBV7-2 and TRBJ1-3, reads GAGVSQSPSNKVTEKGKDVELRCDPISGHTALYWYRQSLGQGLEFLIYFQGNSAPDKSGLPSDRFSAERTGGSVSTLTIQRTQQEDSAVYLCASNSQGRSGNTIYFGEGSWLTVV.